This is a list of T cell receptor beta chains from one sample in a study of blood T cells in healthy people across ages. TCRdb recomputed calls from the 5' RACE reads with MiXCR, one row per CDR3 protein. Counted here are around 1,900,000 distinct CDR3 sequences, around 40% occurring once; the ten biggest clones make up under 25%. The sequenced sample was blood. The source is a human donor in good health. CDR3s include the opening cysteine and the closing phenylalanine or tryptophan. The D gene is left open where the match is weak. Clone size is given for some rows only: seen once, a few or many times, or a class if the clone is expanded.

D	size	J	V	DNA	CDR3
NA	few	TRBJ2-5	TRBV6-6	TGTGCCAGCAGTTACGTCACAGGGCGGAAAGAGACCCAGTACTTC	CASSYVTGRKETQYF
NA	NA	TRBJ1-1	TRBV6-6	TGTGCCAGCAGTTACATGGGGACTGAAGCTTTCTTT	CASSYMGTEAFF
NA	NA	TRBJ2-7	TRBV7-2	TGTGCCAGCAGCCGTAACGGGTGGGGGGCTTCCTACGAGCAGTACTTC	CASSRNGWGASYEQYF
NA	few	TRBJ2-3	TRBV7-2	TGTGCCAGCAGCAAAGACGCAGGATTGGATACGCAGTATTTT	CASSKDAGLDTQYF
TRBD1	few	TRBJ2-2	TRBV10-3	TGTGCCATCAGTGCTTATCCCCCGGGACAGGGGGGGGCCGGGGAGCTGTTTTTT	CAISAYPPGQGGAGELFF
NA	NA	TRBJ1-4	TRBV7-9	TGTGCCAGCAGCTTGGAGAGGGTATGGAAACTGTTTTTT	CASSLERVWKLFF
TRBD1	NA	TRBJ1-2	TRBV29-1	TGCAGCGCCATGGGGGGACAGGGCGTCAATGGCTACACCTTC	CSAMGGQGVNGYTF
TRBD1	NA	TRBJ2-5	TRBV24-1	TGTGCCACCAGTGATCCCACGACAGGGGGAGAGACCCAGTACTTC	CATSDPTTGGETQYF
NA	few	TRBJ2-5	TRBV3-1	TGTGCCAGCAGGACGACTAACCAAGAGACCCAGTACTTC	CASRTTNQETQYF
NA	NA	TRBJ2-5	TRBV12-3/TRBV12-4	TGTGCCAGCAGCAATGTAGCGCTGGGCACCGAGACCCAGTACTTC	CASSNVALGTETQYF
TRBD1	few	TRBJ1-5	TRBV10-3	TGTGCCATTCGTGCGACAGGGGAAAATCAGCCCCAGCATTTT	CAIRATGENQPQHF
NA	NA	TRBJ1-2	TRBV4-3	TGCGCCAGCAGCCAAGTTGGGGGGCGCGATAACTATGGCTACACCTTC	CASSQVGGRDNYGYTF
NA	few	TRBJ2-7	TRBV16	TGTGCCAGCAGCCAATCTACAGCGGGTTACGAGCAGTACTTC	CASSQSTAGYEQYF
NA	NA	TRBJ1-5	TRBV29-1	TGCAGCGTTGAGGTGGGACGGGGTCAGCCCCAGCATTTT	CSVEVGRGQPQHF
NA	few	TRBJ2-5	TRBV7-2	TGTGCCAGCAGCTTATCGGCGGTACAAGAGACCCAGTACTTC	CASSLSAVQETQYF
TRBD1	NA	TRBJ2-2	TRBV11-3	TGTGCCAGCAGCTTCGGTTCTTGGGACAGGGACACCGGGGAGCTGTTTTTT	CASSFGSWDRDTGELFF
NA	few	TRBJ2-4	TRBV20-1	TGCAGTGTGAGGGAGGGGGGGCGAAACATTCAGTACTTC	CSVREGGRNIQYF
TRBD2	NA	TRBJ2-1	TRBV9	TGTGCCAGCAGCGTATCCTTCACTAGCGGGGATTACAATGAGCAGTTCTTC	CASSVSFTSGDYNEQFF
NA	NA	TRBJ2-3	TRBV12-3/TRBV12-4	TGTGCCAGCAGTTTAAATCTTTTTACAGATACGCAGTATTTT	CASSLNLFTDTQYF
NA	NA	TRBJ1-1	TRBV6-7	TGTGCCAGCAGACCAGGGGAACCAGACACTGAAGCTTTCTTT	CASRPGEPDTEAFF
TRBD1	few	TRBJ2-1	TRBV12-3/TRBV12-4	TGTGCCAGCAGCATGGACAGGGAAATCGCCAATGAGCAGTTCTTC	CASSMDREIANEQFF
NA	NA	TRBJ1-5	TRBV9	TGTGCCAGCAGCGTAGGACAGCTCAATCAGCCCCAGCATTTT	CASSVGQLNQPQHF
NA	few	TRBJ1-6	TRBV7-2	TGTGCCAGCAGCATCAAACGGGGGCGGTCACCCCTCCACTTT	CASSIKRGRSPLHF
TRBD2	NA	TRBJ2-1	TRBV12-3/TRBV12-4	TGTGCCAGCAGTTTAGCGAGAATAGCGGGGGGGGATTACAATGAGCAGTTCTTC	CASSLARIAGGDYNEQFF
NA	NA	TRBJ2-1	TRBV12-3/TRBV12-4	TGTGCCAGCAGTTTTTCTGCCAGGGTGGGTGAGCAGTTCTTC	CASSFSARVGEQFF
NA	NA	TRBJ2-1	TRBV6-6	TGTGCCAGCACCAATACGGCGGGGCGTGAGCAGTTCTTC	CASTNTAGREQFF
NA	NA	TRBJ1-1	TRBV10-3	TGTGCCATCAGCCCAACGGGGGGGGGCAACATTGAAGCTTTCTTT	CAISPTGGGNIEAFF
NA	few	TRBJ2-4	TRBV4-3	TGCGCCCGCAGCCAAGATATTAGCCAAAACATTCAGTACTTC	CARSQDISQNIQYF
NA	NA	TRBJ2-3	TRBV12-3/TRBV12-4	TGTGCCAGCAGACGTAGGGGGGATACGCAGTATTTT	CASRRRGDTQYF
TRBD1	few	TRBJ1-2	TRBV9	TGTGCCAGCAGCGCGGGTTCCGGGACAGAGTTTCTTCACTATGGCTACACCTTC	CASSAGSGTEFLHYGYTF
TRBD2	NA	TRBJ2-5	TRBV10-3	TGTGCCATCAGTGAACTAGCGGAAGAGACCCAGTACTTC	CAISELAEETQYF
NA	NA	TRBJ2-3	TRBV20-1	TGCAGTGCTAGAGGGGACGGTACTAGCACAGATACGCAGTATTTT	CSARGDGTSTDTQYF
NA	few	TRBJ1-2	TRBV9	TGTGCCAGCAGTCCCTCCGAAGGCCTTGGCTATGGCTACACCTTC	CASSPSEGLGYGYTF
NA	NA	TRBJ1-1	TRBV5-1	TGCGCCAGCAGCCCTTGGGGGGACGCAACTGAAGCTTTCTTT	CASSPWGDATEAFF
TRBD2	once	TRBJ2-3	TRBV4-2	TGTGCCAGCAGCCAATTAATAGCGGGGGGATCTACAGATACGCAGTATTTT	CASSQLIAGGSTDTQYF
NA	NA	TRBJ2-7	TRBV20-1	TGCAGTGCTAGAGATTTGACAACTCCCTACGAGCAGTACTTC	CSARDLTTPYEQYF
NA	few	TRBJ2-1	TRBV7-3	TGTGCCAGCAGCTTAGATTACAATAATGAGCAGTTCTTC	CASSLDYNNEQFF
NA	few	TRBJ2-5	TRBV7-2	TGTGCCAGCAGCCTAAAAGGGGCCCAAGAGACCCAGTACTTC	CASSLKGAQETQYF
TRBD1	NA	TRBJ2-5	TRBV29-1	TGCAGCGTTGAAGATTGGACAGGGGTTGTAAAAGAGACCCAGTACTTC	CSVEDWTGVVKETQYF
NA	once	TRBJ2-2	TRBV5-1	TGCGCCAGCAGCTGGAACGCGAACACCGGGGAGCTGTTTTTT	CASSWNANTGELFF
NA	NA	TRBJ1-1	TRBV6-5	TGTGCCAGCAAAGTCCTCCCCAACAGCGAAGACACTGAAGCTTTCTTT	CASKVLPNSEDTEAFF
NA	few	TRBJ2-1	TRBV24-1	TGTGCCACCAGTGACCTGGGGGCCGCAGTTCCCGTGATGTTCTTC	CATSDLGAAVPVMFF
NA	NA	TRBJ2-7	TRBV29-1	TGCAGCGTGTCACCGGGTGCCTACGAGCAGTACTTC	CSVSPGAYEQYF
NA	NA	TRBJ2-7	TRBV4-3	TGCGCCAGCAGCCAAGATCACCGTACAGGGACCGTCTCCTACGAGCAGTACTTC	CASSQDHRTGTVSYEQYF
TRBD1	NA	TRBJ1-5	TRBV29-1	TGCGGCGTTGTGGGGACAGGTTTTAATCAGCCCCAGCATTTT	CGVVGTGFNQPQHF
NA	NA	TRBJ2-1	TRBV24-1	TGTGCCACCAGTTGGCGGGGAGGCTCCTACAATGAGCAGTTCTTC	CATSWRGGSYNEQFF
NA	NA	TRBJ1-5	TRBV20-1	TGCAGTGCTTTTCGTGACTACCACCAAGAGACCCAGCATTTT	CSAFRDYHQETQHF
TRBD1	few	TRBJ2-5	TRBV4-3	TGCGCCAGCAGCCAAGAGTGGACAGGGATGGCGACCCAGTACTTC	CASSQEWTGMATQYF
TRBD2	NA	TRBJ2-1	TRBV12-3/TRBV12-4	TGTGCCAGCAGTCCGCTGGCTAGCGGGGGGGGTAGTGGTGAGCAGTTCTTC	CASSPLASGGGSGEQFF
TRBD1	NA	TRBJ1-2	TRBV9	TGTGCCAGCAGAAGGGACAGGGGGGTAAATGGCTACACCTTC	CASRRDRGVNGYTF
NA	NA	TRBJ2-7	TRBV12-3/TRBV12-4	TGTGCCAGCAGTTTGGGCAGACCTAGCTTCCACGAGCAGTACTTC	CASSLGRPSFHEQYF
NA	NA	TRBJ2-1	TRBV7-9	TGTGCCAGCAGCGAGGACGTACGGAGCTCCTACAATGAGCAGTTCTTC	CASSEDVRSSYNEQFF
TRBD2	NA	TRBJ2-1	TRBV7-2	TGTGCCAGCAGCTTAGTTCCTAGCGGGGGGGCGGGCCATGAGCAGTTCTTC	CASSLVPSGGAGHEQFF
NA	NA	TRBJ1-6	TRBV6-5	TGTGCCAGCAGTTCCTACGACACCTCCTATAATTCACCCCTCCACTTT	CASSSYDTSYNSPLHF
NA	few	TRBJ1-5	TRBV6-5	TGTGCCAGCAGTCTGTACAGAAGCCCTCCTGCTCAGCCCCAGCATTTT	CASSLYRSPPAQPQHF
NA	NA	TRBJ1-5	TRBV7-2	TGTGCCAGCAGCTTAACGGGGTACTTGAGATCAAATCAGCCCCAGCATTTT	CASSLTGYLRSNQPQHF
TRBD2	NA	TRBJ2-3	TRBV24-1	TGTGCCACCAGTAAAAGGGAGGGAACAGATACGCAGTATTTT	CATSKREGTDTQYF
NA	NA	TRBJ2-3	TRBV29-1	TGCAGCCTTTCGTTGGGAGGCACAGATACGCAGTATTTT	CSLSLGGTDTQYF
NA	NA	TRBJ2-1	TRBV7-3	TGTGCCAGCAGCTTATTGCACGGGAGTAATGAGCAGTTCTTC	CASSLLHGSNEQFF
TRBD1	NA	TRBJ1-2	TRBV29-1	TGCGGCGTTGATCCGGGACAGAACTATGGCTACACCTTC	CGVDPGQNYGYTF